This T cell receptor (beta chain) derives from a study of blood T cell repertoires in COVID-19. Study-wide background: Some COVID-19 samples were acute and others convalescent; all came from the United States, Italy and Spain. T cells, B-cell-depleted T cells, or PBMCs provided the cDNA or gDNA that served as material.

The germline gives CDR1 KGHDR, CDR2 SFDVKD. The V and J ends lost 2 bases and 9 bases respectively, with 17 bases between them. The length of the CDR3 is 15 residues. Per the authors' pipeline: Amplification from reference gene primers served as the basis for estimated nucleated cell counts. Produced via immunoSEQ multiplex PCR; TCRdb's table is partial and in-frame only. Clone size and the V and J calls come from that table; the DNA yielded D and trimming. The sample holds some 83,000 clones, roughly 87% seen once. This chain uses TRBV24-1 with TRBJ2-3, with D tentatively TRBD1 (5 bases). The clonotype was recovered from an elderly woman with active or convalescent COVID-19. Source material: peripheral blood. CDR3 loop: CATSDSLGARGTQYF. For the CDR3, the DNA is TGTGCCACCAGTGATTCCCTAGGGGCGCGTGGGACGCAGTATTTT.